This T cell receptor (beta chain) came from a study of blood T cell repertoires in COVID-19 (dated by TCRdb to the early 2020s). In the study overall: The collaborator samples originated in the United States, Italy and Spain and spanned the acute and convalescent phases of COVID-19. The material from the prospective study consisted of cDNA or gDNA derived from T cells, B-cell-depleted T cells, or PBMCs. The dataset comprised deeply sampled blood TCRbeta repertoires from subjects exposed to, actively infected with, or recovered from COVID-19. A freely available public database, intended as a resource for researchers studying the immune response to SARS-CoV-2, is where the repertoires were released. Samples came from the ongoing ImmuneRACE study (first 160 participants) plus 1,254 subjects from 6 global collaborators. A de-identified subject ID, COVID-19 status, age in years and sex were almost always included in the sample metadata. Where HLA class I and class II types were available, the types were taken from metadata supplied by the sample provider, not from assay-based typing.

V lost 7 bases and J lost 2 bases; the stretch between them is 19 bases long. Including the terminal cysteine and phenylalanine, the CDR3 comprises 15 residues. Solely the CDR3 DNA is kept, with 45 bases framed from the first base. From the germline V gene (reference sequence), CDR1 is SGHNT and CDR2 is YYREEE. The sample holds one count of this clone. The specificity of this receptor is unknown. The record has no base qualities; no much larger clone is one base away. What the work shows at the level of the full study, not this receptor alone: How much clinical and demographic metadata was included differed by source and by participant, and the metadata was provided uncurated.

TCRbeta CDR3 regions were amplified from genomic DNA using the immunoSEQ Assay, a bias-controlled multiplex PCR. The authors' analysis ran thus. Within the assay, amplification of reference gene primers was used to estimate how many nucleated cells each sample contained. To quantify the absolute abundance of each unique TCRbeta CDR3 rearrangement, sequence reads were collapsed and filtered. For each sample, productive Simpson clonality was calculated by taking the square root of Simpson's diversity index across productive rearrangements. TCRdb took this table from immuneACCESS and kept in-frame rearrangements with V and J called. Such tables lack part of the clones; where checked against another copy, unresolved V genes explain under half of the gap, and the rest is unexplained. V and J calls and clone size are those listed in that table; D and trimming were worked out from the DNA. Here the sample has under 450,000 clones; approximately 86% occur a single time. About 7% of the sample is held by the ten biggest clonotypes.

One collaborating source in Seattle enrolled patients during active infection and followed them longitudinally through the course of disease. The collaborating institutions used their own protocols to collect whole blood in K2EDTA tubes. Collaborator samples were shipped for TCRbeta analysis as frozen whole blood, isolated PBMCs, or DNA extracted from either sample type. The specimen was peripheral blood. This sequence was found in a woman in her sixties or seventies with COVID-19, enrolled during active disease. The chain was built from TRBV5-4 and TRBJ2-7, with a tentative D gene TRBD2 over 7 matching bases. The CDR3 in this case is CASAKRGGGAYEQYF. The DNA is as follows: TGTGCCAGCGCAAAGAGGGGGGGCGGCGCCTACGAGCAGTACTTC.